The sequence of this T cell receptor (beta chain) was determined in a study of blood T cell repertoires in COVID-19. Study-level background: Samples representing acute and convalescent COVID-19 were sourced from the United States, Italy and Spain.

Original processing notes: The authors estimated nucleated cell counts from reference gene primer amplification. Repertoires were generated with immunoSEQ multiplex PCR, while TCRdb's copy carries only in-frame clones and drops some. V and J calls plus clone size are reproduced from that table; the DNA served to infer D and trimming. The sample carries 12,000 or so clones, 60% to 80% recorded once. V gave up 0 bases and J gave up 5 bases, with 17 bases separating them. The V gene's germline CDR1 is SGHVS and CDR2 FQNEAQ. This CDR3 has 16 amino acids. Seattle cases were enrolled at active infection and followed longitudinally.

The V and J genes are TRBV7-8 and TRBJ2-7, with D perhaps TRBD2 (6 bases). The clonotype was recovered from a man aged 55 to 70 with COVID-19, enrolled during active disease. The source material was peripheral blood. CDR3 sequence: CASSLARRGALDEQYF. As DNA, the CDR3 is TGTGCCAGCAGCTTAGCGCGGAGGGGCGCGTTGGACGAGCAGTACTTC.